These 22 T cell receptor beta chains were all obtained from the same sample, sequenced in a study of blood T cell repertoires in COVID-19. TCRdb's copy holds only in-frame clones and misses some; the assay was immunoSEQ multiplex PCR. The data hold under 100,000 clones, with 80% to 90% observed a single time. Sequences were obtained from peripheral blood. The receptors were gathered from a human donor in a cohort sampled during active COVID-19.

This clone was detected only once. The chain recombines TRBV30 with TRBJ2-7, with 10 bases identical to TRBD1. The J segment lost 4 bases and the V segment lost 3 bases, leaving 9 bases of the junction unmatched. In germline, CDR1 is GTSNPN, CDR2 SVGIG (reference sequence). The CDR3 sequence is 15 residues long. The DNA of the CDR3 is TGTGCCTGGAGGTTCTCGGGACAGGGGACTTACGAGCAGTACTTC. Protein: CAWRFSGQGTYEQYF.

The chain employs TRBV9 and TRBJ2-1; 14 positions match TRBD2. This CDR3 has 16 residues. The V gene's germline CDR1 is SGDLS and CDR2 YYNGEE. The ends lost 3 bases at V and 9 bases at J; junction bases unmatched: 8. Here the CDR3 DNA reads TGTGCCAGCAGCGCTAGACTAGCGGGGGGGCCCACTGAGCAGTTCTTC. Residues: CASSARLAGGPTEQFF. Full variable domain (missing parts from reference TRBV9 and TRBJ2-1): DSGVTQTPKHLITATGQRVTLRCSPRSGDLSVYWYQQSLDQGLQFLIQYYNGEERAKGNILERFSAQQFPDLHSELNLSSLELGDSALYFCASSARLAGGPTEQFFGPGTRLTVL.

The V call is TRBV2, the J call TRBJ2-6; maybe TRBD2 (5 bases). Germline values: CDR1 SNHLY, CDR2 FYNNEI. Trimming took off 8 bases at V and 2 bases at J, with 7 bases between the two ends. The CDR3 is 13 amino acids. DNA for the CDR3: TGTGCCAGCGCCGGGGCTGGGGCCAACGTCCTGACTTTC. As protein: CASAGAGANVLTF.

The rearrangement joins TRBV7-2 to TRBJ1-2; maybe TRBD1 (6 bases). From germline, CDR1 is SGHTA and CDR2 FQGNSA. CDR3 length: 13 residues. V lost 5 bases and J 6 bases, leaving 13 bases between the germline ends. The CDR3 protein is CASSPTGQHGYTF. DNA for the CDR3: TGTGCCAGCAGCCCTACAGGGCAGCATGGCTACACCTTC.

This rearrangement joins TRBV21-1 to TRBJ1-1; whether TRBD1, the table's D call, matches the DNA was not checked. TRBV21-1 is recorded as a pseudogene. The CDR3 is made up of 17 amino acids. The CDR3 here is CASPKTVGRVRNTEAFF. The CDR3 nucleotides are TGTGCCAGCCCAAAGACCGTCGGCAGGGTGAGGAACACTGAAGCTTTCTTT.

The V call is TRBV6-5, the J call TRBJ1-1; maybe TRBD1 (5 bases). V lost 2 bases, J lost 2 bases, and 9 bases lay in between. Germline lookup yields CDR1 MNHEY and CDR2 SVGAGI. The CDR3 is 14 residues long. The CDR3 protein is CASSYGTLNTEAFF. CDR3 coding DNA: TGTGCCAGCAGTTACGGGACTTTAAACACTGAAGCTTTCTTT.

The rearrangement uses TRBV6-1 and TRBJ1-1; D is possibly TRBD1 (6 bases). The CDR3 is 13 residues long. Germline V CDR1 and CDR2: MNHNS, SASEGT. V dropped 1 base and J dropped 9 bases, with 12 bases sitting between them. The CDR3 DNA reads as TGTGCCAGCAGTGAAGACGGGCAGGGGCAAGCTTTCTTT. Its translation is CASSEDGQGQAFF.

The J gene is TRBJ1-5, the V gene TRBV24-1; 7 bases match TRBD1. The length of the CDR3 is 16 residues. Germline assignment: CDR1 KGHDR and CDR2 SFDVKD. The V gene end was trimmed by 0 bases and the J gene end by 3 bases; junction bases not matched to a gene: 4. The CDR3 DNA reads as TGTGCCACCAGTGATTTGGCAGGGGGTGACAATCAGCCCCAGCATTTT. Translation: CATSDLAGGDNQPQHF.

The chain combines TRBV6-5 with TRBJ2-2; maybe TRBD1 (6 bases). The ends were cut back, 2 bases at V and 1 base at J, with 8 bases in the middle. Germline CDR1 is MNHEY and CDR2 is SVGAGI. This CDR3 is 15 amino acids long. The CDR3 DNA reads as TGTGCCAGCAGTTACGTGACAGGGAACACCGGGGAGCTGTTTTTT. Protein product: CASSYVTGNTGELFF.

This clone was seen only a few times. V is TRBV7-6 and J is TRBJ1-5; possible D gene TRBD1, 5 bases. The CDR3 has 13 amino acids. V was shortened by 5 bases and J by 7 bases, with 12 bases between the two germline ends. Germline values: CDR1 SGHVS, CDR2 FNYEAQ. The CDR3 DNA follows: TGTGCCAGCAGCCTCAGGGAATACCAGCCCCAGCATTTT. Translating gives CASSLREYQPQHF. The full variable domain, completed using reference TRBV7-6 and TRBJ1-5, is GAGVSQSPRYKVTKRGQDVALRCDPISGHVSLYWYRQALGQGPEFLTYFNYEAQQDKSGLPNDRFSAERPEGSISTLTIQRTEQRDSAMYRCASSLREYQPQHFGDGTRLSIL.

The V gene is TRBV11-2, the J gene TRBJ2-7, with 10 bases matching TRBD2. Germline V lookup: CDR1 SGHAT, CDR2 FQNNGV. The CDR3 loop spans 16 amino acids. With V trimmed by 5 bases and J by 0 bases, 7 bases remained unmatched. CDR3 region: CASSPYSGGHSYEQYF. As DNA, the CDR3 is TGTGCCAGCAGCCCTTATAGCGGGGGGCACTCCTACGAGCAGTACTTC.

CDR3 sequence reads: CAWGTGYTEAFF. The CDR3 DNA reads TGTGCCTGGGGGACAGGGTACACTGAAGCTTTCTTT. The chain is built from TRBV30 and TRBJ1-1; 9 bases map to TRBD1. This CDR3 has 12 amino acids. V lost 5 bases to trimming and J lost 3 bases; unmatched junction nucleotides: 1. Looked up from germline, CDR1 is GTSNPN and CDR2 is SVGIG (reference sequence).

Only a few counts were recorded for this clone. This chain uses TRBV10-3 with TRBJ2-2, with TRBD2 as a possible D gene (5 bases). CDR3 length equals 13 residues. The V and J ends lost 5 bases and 5 bases respectively, with 9 bases between them. Germline values: CDR1 ENHRY, CDR2 SYGVKD. The CDR3 DNA reads as TGTGCCATCAGTCGGGATTTGACCGGGGAGCTGTTTTTT. Encoded protein: CAISRDLTGELFF.

Remarks on this clone: In the same sample, other DNA sequences code for this CDR3. This chain joins TRBV9 and TRBJ1-6; 7 bases align to TRBD1. This CDR3 is built from 15 residues. Per germline, CDR1 SGDLS and CDR2 YYNGEE. Trimming took 2 bases from V and 5 from J; bases not matched to a gene: 4. Here the CDR3 DNA reads TGTGCCAGCAGCGTCGGAGGGGGCGATAATTCACCCCTCCACTTT. Its protein product is CASSVGGGDNSPLHF. Looking up the rest from reference TRBV9 and TRBJ1-6 gives the full variable domain: DSGVTQTPKHLITATGQRVTLRCSPRSGDLSVYWYQQSLDQGLQFLIQYYNGEERAKGNILERFSAQQFPDLHSELNLSSLELGDSALYFCASSVGGGDNSPLHFGNGTRLTVT.

The chain carries TRBV7-3 and TRBJ2-1, with D unresolved. The CDR3 has 13 amino acids. Germline CDR1 is SGHTA and CDR2 is FQGTGA. The V end was cut by 3 bases, the J end by 4 bases, with 7 bases between. The DNA for the CDR3 is TGTGCCAGCAGCTTCAACGGGTACAATGAGCAGTTCTTC. It is translated as CASSFNGYNEQFF.

The rearrangement joins TRBV5-6 to TRBJ2-5; D uncertain. Germline CDR1 is SGHDT and CDR2 is YYEEEE. The V end lost 0 bases, the J end lost 1 base, and 4 bases lay between the germline ends. The CDR3 is 13 amino acids. The CDR3 region is CASSLDIQETQYF. CDR3 coding DNA: TGTGCCAGCAGCTTGGACATCCAAGAGACCCAGTACTTC.

The chain joins TRBV5-1 to TRBJ2-5; D might be TRBD2 (5 bases). V gave up 7 bases and J gave up 1 base, with 14 bases separating them. There are 14 residues in the CDR3. Germline V CDR1 and CDR2: SGHRS, YFSETQ. The CDR3 here is CASRELLAQETQYF. CDR3 nucleotides: TGCGCCAGCCGGGAACTGCTGGCCCAAGAGACCCAGTACTTC.

The chain is built from TRBV6-5 and TRBJ1-5; 7 positions agree with TRBD1. CDR3 length equals 14 residues. The V segment lost 6 bases and the J segment 7 bases; nucleotides outside the gene matches: 9. Germline CDR1 reads MNHEY; CDR2 reads SVGAGI. The DNA for the CDR3 is TGTGCCAGCAGGATGGCAGGGGGAAGGCAGCCCCAGCATTTT. Protein: CASRMAGGRQPQHF.

The chain recombines TRBV6-5 with TRBJ1-1; D gene ambiguous. Trimming left V 7 bases short and J 1 base short, with 10 bases between. The CDR3 spans 13 residues. In germline, CDR1 is MNHEY, CDR2 SVGAGI. In DNA, the CDR3 is TGTGCCAGCACCCGAAGCGGGAACACTGAAGCTTTCTTT. Its protein is CASTRSGNTEAFF.

J is TRBJ1-3 and V is TRBV10-1, with 8 bases aligning to TRBD1. The trim removed 7 bases at V and 4 bases at J, leaving 21 bases unmatched. CDR3 length equals 19 residues. Germline loops: CDR1 WNHNN, CDR2 SYGVQD (reference sequence). This CDR3 reads CASTRRNRGIGNEGNTIYF. The CDR3 nucleotides are TGCGCCAGCACTAGGAGAAACAGGGGGATTGGGAACGAGGGAAACACCATATATTTT.

This chain links TRBV3-1 (or the pseudogene TRBV3-2) with TRBJ2-7; TRBD2 agrees at 11 bases. Germline CDR1 reads LGHDT; CDR2 reads YNNKEL (reference sequence). This CDR3 has 14 amino acids. J was trimmed by 4 bases and V by 2 bases; bases with no gene match: 1. DNA of the CDR3: TGTGCCAGCAGCCAATCTAGCGGGGGGTACGAGCAGTACTTC. Its translation is CASSQSSGGYEQYF.

The chain links TRBV29-1 to TRBJ2-7; a possible D gene is TRBD2 (6 bases). Trimming cost V 4 bases and J 5 bases, with 12 bases left between them. The CDR3 extends over 12 amino acids. Germline V gene data show CDR1 as SQVTM and CDR2 as ANQGSEA. The DNA for the CDR3 is TGCAGCGTTGTGAGTTGGGGGGACGAGCAGTACTTC. Translation: CSVVSWGDEQYF.